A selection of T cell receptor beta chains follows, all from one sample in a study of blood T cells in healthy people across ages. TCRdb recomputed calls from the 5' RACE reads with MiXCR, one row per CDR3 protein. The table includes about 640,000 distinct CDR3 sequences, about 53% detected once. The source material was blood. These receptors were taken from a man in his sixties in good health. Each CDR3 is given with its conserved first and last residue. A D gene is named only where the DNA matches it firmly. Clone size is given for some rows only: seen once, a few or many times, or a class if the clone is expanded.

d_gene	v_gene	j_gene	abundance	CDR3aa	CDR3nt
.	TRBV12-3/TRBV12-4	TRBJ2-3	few	CATCLDRPSTDTQYF	TGTGCCACCTGCTTAGACAGACCGAGCACAGATACGCAGTATTTT
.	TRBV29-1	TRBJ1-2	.	CSVEVVGYGYTF	TGCAGCGTTGAAGTTGTGGGTTATGGCTACACCTTC
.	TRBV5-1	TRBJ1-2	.	CAGRSDRTTGYTF	TGCGCCGGCAGATCGGACCGGACCACGGGCTACACCTTC
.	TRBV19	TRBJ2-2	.	CASSNPNTGELFF	TGTGCCAGTAGTAATCCGAACACCGGGGAGCTGTTTTTT
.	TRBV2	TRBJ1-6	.	CASSDSWSSYNSPLHF	TGTGCCAGCAGTGATAGTTGGAGCTCCTATAATTCACCCCTCCACTTT
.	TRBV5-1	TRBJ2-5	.	CASSLGSTHQETQYF	TGCGCCAGCAGCTTGGGGTCGACTCACCAAGAGACCCAGTACTTC
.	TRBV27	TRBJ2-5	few	CASSLGSQRETQYF	TGTGCCAGCAGTTTAGGATCCCAGAGGGAGACCCAGTACTTC
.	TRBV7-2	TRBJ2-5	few	CASSLVGAQPFQETQYF	TGTGCCAGCAGCTTAGTCGGGGCTCAACCCTTCCAAGAGACCCAGTACTTC
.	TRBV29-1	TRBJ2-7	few	CSAGTPNAYEQYF	TGCAGCGCCGGGACTCCGAACGCCTACGAGCAGTACTTC
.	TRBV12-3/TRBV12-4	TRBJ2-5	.	CASRDDAGVRETQYF	TGTGCCAGCAGGGACGATGCAGGGGTCCGGGAGACCCAGTACTTC
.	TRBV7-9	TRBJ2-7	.	CASSLEEGLVGEQYF	TGTGCCAGCAGCTTAGAAGAGGGGCTGGTTGGCGAGCAGTACTTC
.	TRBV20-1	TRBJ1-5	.	CSASGRGWDQPQHF	TGCAGTGCCAGCGGCAGGGGCTGGGATCAGCCCCAGCATTTT
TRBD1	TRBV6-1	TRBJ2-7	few	CASSTPLVGTGVYEQYF	TGTGCCAGCAGTACACCGTTGGTCGGGACAGGGGTCTACGAGCAGTACTTC
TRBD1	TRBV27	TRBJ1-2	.	CASSLSPGQGRGGYTF	TGTGCCAGCAGTTTGTCCCCCGGACAGGGACGGGGTGGCTACACCTTC
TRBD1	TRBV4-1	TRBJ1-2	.	CASSQVRRDSLNYGYTF	TGCGCCAGCAGCCAAGTCCGCCGGGACAGTTTGAACTATGGCTACACCTTC
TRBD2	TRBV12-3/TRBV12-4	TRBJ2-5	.	CASSLAGKEETQYF	TGTGCCAGCAGCTTAGCGGGGAAGGAGGAGACCCAGTACTTC
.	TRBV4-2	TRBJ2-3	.	CASSQDKRVMDTQYF	TGTGCCAGCAGCCAAGATAAGCGGGTCATGGATACGCAGTATTTT
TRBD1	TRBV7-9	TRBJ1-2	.	CASSPGTASYGYTF	TGTGCCAGCAGCCCCGGGACAGCCTCCTATGGCTACACCTTC
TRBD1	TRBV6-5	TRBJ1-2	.	CASSYLDRDGYTF	TGTGCCAGCAGTTACCTTGACAGGGATGGCTACACCTTC
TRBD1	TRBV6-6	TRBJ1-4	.	CASSPGQVLEKLFF	TGTGCCAGCAGCCCTGGACAGGTTCTGGAAAAACTGTTTTTT
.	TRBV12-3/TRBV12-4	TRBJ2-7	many	CASSSQGKGTYEQYF	TGTGCCAGCAGTTCCCAGGGGAAGGGAACCTACGAGCAGTACTTC
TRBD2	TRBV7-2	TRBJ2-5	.	CASSYTSGGVETQYF	TGTGCCAGCAGCTATACTAGCGGGGGCGTAGAGACCCAGTACTTC
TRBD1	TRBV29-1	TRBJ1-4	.	CSVEDQYRGYEKLFF	TGCAGCGTTGAAGATCAGTACAGGGGGTATGAAAAACTGTTTTTT
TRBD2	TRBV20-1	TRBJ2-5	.	CSARDLSGGGETQYF	TGCAGTGCTAGAGATTTAAGCGGGGGAGGGGAGACCCAGTACTTC
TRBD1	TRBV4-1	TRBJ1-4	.	CASSQEGTATNEKLFF	TGCGCCAGCAGCCAAGAAGGGACAGCAACTAATGAAAAACTGTTTTTT
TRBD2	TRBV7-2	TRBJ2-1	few	CASSSLRGGPNEQFF	TGTGCCAGCAGCTCCCTACGGGGGGGGCCAAATGAGCAGTTCTTC
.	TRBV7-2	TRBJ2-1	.	CASSRGPHNEQFF	TGTGCCAGCAGCCGGGGACCCCACAATGAGCAGTTCTTC
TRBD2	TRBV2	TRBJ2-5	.	CASQRDLETQYF	TGTGCCAGCCAGCGGGATTTGGAGACCCAGTACTTC
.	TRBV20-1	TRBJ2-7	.	CSARAIGRSYEQYF	TGCAGTGCTAGAGCCATAGGTCGCTCCTACGAGCAGTACTTC
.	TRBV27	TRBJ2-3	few	CASSFAGSTDTQYF	TGTGCCAGCAGTTTTGCGGGGAGCACAGATACGCAGTATTTT
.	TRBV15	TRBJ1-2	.	CATSTDAGYGYTF	TGTGCCACCAGCACCGATGCCGGCTATGGCTACACCTTC
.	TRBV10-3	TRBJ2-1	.	CAISGTVTLQYEQFF	TGTGCCATCAGTGGGACAGTGACTTTACAATACGAGCAGTTCTTC
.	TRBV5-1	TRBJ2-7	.	CASSWQTDSREQYF	TGCGCCAGCAGCTGGCAGACCGATTCTCGCGAGCAGTACTTC
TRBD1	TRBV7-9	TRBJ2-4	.	CASSGTIGGKAKNIQYF	TGTGCCAGCAGCGGTACGATAGGGGGCAAAGCCAAAAACATTCAGTACTTC
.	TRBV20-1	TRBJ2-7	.	CSASVGSSSYEQYF	TGCAGTGCTAGCGTCGGGTCAAGCTCCTACGAGCAGTACTTC
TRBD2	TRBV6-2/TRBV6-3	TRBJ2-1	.	CASSPGTSREQFF	TGTGCCAGCAGTCCAGGGACTAGCAGGGAGCAGTTCTTC
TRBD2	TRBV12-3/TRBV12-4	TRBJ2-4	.	CASSPLGRSGAIQYF	TGTGCCAGCAGTCCATTGGGGCGTAGCGGGGCCATTCAGTACTTC
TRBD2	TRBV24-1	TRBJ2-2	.	CATSERVTSGREFKAGELFF	TGTGCCACCAGTGAGAGGGTGACTAGCGGGAGAGAATTTAAAGCCGGGGAGCTGTTTTTT
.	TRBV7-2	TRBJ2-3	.	CASSGTRVYGDTQYF	TGTGCCAGCAGCGGGACCCGGGTTTATGGAGATACGCAGTATTTT
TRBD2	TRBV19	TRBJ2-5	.	CASTGTSGAYQETQYF	TGTGCCAGTACCGGGACTAGCGGGGCCTACCAAGAGACCCAGTACTTC
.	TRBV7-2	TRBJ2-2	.	CASRIRGGPNTGELFF	TGTGCCAGCAGGATCAGGGGGGGTCCGAACACCGGGGAGCTGTTTTTT
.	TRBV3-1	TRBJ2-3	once	CASSQGVSDTQYF	TGTGCCAGCAGCCAAGGGGTTTCAGATACGCAGTATTTT
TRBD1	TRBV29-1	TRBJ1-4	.	CSAETGGELFF	TGCAGCGCTGAGACAGGGGGGGAACTGTTTTTT